This record concerns one T cell receptor (beta chain) sequence. Its antigen is undetermined. The data were obtained in a study of shared clonotypes between healthy human individuals. Study results and limitations: Around 5% of naive CD4 clonotypes were common to four donors. Clonotype sharing levels among donors were expected to vary with sequencing depth.

The V gene's germline CDR1 is LGHNA and CDR2 YSLEER. The V end was cut by 2 bases, the J end by 9 bases, with 13 bases between. The length of the CDR3 is 13 residues. In the naive CD8 group, cells lacked CD45RO and were positively selected for CCR7, so terminally differentiated effector memory CD45RA+ cells were left out. Profiled with immunoSEQ multiplex PCR; TCRdb holds only in-frame clones, not every one. The sample holds approximately 2,200,000 clones, about 92% seen once. Sequenced input: naive CD8+ T cells from PBMCs. The chain joins TRBV4-3 to TRBJ2-5; TRBD2 is a possible D gene (5 bases). The clonotype originates from a man younger than 35 in good health. Some clones in this sample may be carry-over from other donors' samples. CDR3 amino acids: CASSQFLDGAQYF. In DNA, the CDR3 is TGCGCCAGCAGCCAATTCCTGGACGGGGCCCAGTACTTC.